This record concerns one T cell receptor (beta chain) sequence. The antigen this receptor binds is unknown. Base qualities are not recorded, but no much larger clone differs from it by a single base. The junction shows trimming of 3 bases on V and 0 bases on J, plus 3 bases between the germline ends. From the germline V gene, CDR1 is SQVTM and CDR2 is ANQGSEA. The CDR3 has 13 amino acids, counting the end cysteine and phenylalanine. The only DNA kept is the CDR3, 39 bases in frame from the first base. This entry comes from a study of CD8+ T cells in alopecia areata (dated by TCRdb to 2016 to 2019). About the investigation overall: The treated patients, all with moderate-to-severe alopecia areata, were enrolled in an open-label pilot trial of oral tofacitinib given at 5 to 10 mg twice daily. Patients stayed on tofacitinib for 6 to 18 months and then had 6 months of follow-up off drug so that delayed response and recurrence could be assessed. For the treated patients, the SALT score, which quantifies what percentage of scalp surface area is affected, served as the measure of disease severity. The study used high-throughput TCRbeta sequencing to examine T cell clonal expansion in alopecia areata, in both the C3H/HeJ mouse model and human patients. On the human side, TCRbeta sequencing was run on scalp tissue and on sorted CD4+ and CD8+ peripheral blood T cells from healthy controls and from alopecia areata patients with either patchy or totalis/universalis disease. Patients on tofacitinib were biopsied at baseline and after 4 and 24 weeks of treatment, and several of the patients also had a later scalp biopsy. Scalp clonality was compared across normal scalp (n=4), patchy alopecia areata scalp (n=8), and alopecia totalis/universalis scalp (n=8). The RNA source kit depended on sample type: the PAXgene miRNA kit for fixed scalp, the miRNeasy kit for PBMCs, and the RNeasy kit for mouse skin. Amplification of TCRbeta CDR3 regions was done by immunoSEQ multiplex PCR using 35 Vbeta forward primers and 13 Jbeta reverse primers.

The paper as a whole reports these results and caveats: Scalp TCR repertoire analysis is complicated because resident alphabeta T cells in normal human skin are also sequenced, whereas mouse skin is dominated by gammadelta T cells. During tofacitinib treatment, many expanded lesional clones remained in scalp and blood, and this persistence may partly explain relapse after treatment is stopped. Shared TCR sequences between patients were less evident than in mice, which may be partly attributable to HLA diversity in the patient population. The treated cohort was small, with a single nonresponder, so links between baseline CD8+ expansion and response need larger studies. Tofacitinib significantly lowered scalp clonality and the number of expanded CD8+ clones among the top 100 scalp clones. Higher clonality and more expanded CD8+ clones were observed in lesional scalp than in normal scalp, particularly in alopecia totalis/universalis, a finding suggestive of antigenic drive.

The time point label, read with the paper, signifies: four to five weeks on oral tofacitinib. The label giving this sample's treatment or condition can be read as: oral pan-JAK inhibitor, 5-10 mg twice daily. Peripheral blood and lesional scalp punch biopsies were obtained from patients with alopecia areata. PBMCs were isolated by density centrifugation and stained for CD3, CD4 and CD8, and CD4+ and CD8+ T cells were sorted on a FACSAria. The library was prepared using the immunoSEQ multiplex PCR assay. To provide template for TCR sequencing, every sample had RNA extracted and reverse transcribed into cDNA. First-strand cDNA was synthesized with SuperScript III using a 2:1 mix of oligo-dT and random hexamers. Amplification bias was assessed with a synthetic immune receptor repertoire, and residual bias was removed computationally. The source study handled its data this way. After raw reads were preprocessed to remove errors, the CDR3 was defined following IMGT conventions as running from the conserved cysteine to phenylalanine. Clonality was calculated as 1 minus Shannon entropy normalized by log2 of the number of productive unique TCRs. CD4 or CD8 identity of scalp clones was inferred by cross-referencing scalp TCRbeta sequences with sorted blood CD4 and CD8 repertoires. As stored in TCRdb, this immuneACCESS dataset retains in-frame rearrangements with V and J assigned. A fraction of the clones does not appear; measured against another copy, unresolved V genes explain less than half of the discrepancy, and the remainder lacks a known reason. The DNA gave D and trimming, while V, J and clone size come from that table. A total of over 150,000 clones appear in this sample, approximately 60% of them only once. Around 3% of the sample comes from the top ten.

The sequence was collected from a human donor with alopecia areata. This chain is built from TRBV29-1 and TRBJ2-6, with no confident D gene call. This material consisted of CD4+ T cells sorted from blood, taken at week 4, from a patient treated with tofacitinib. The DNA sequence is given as TGCAGCGTTGACCGCTCTGGGGCCAACGTCCTGACTTTC. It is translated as CSVDRSGANVLTF.